Listed below are T cell receptor beta chains from one sample, sequenced in a study of low-dose radiotherapy and immunotherapy resistance in tumors. Via MiXCR, TCRdb re-called the reads, giving one row per CDR3 protein. The repertoire consists of around 60,000 distinct CDR3 sequences, with less than 30% occurring once and the leading ten covering approximately 7.2%. The specimen comprised PBMCs, sampled after low-dose radiotherapy plus immunotherapy. Receptors were obtained from a male donor with prostate cancer. Each CDR3 is given with its conserved first and last residue. D genes are given only for firm matches. A row's size may be missing; if present it is once, few, many or a size class.

v_gene,abundance,j_gene,d_gene,CDR3aa,CDR3nt
TRBV19,many,TRBJ2-1,.,CASSIAGTSYNEQFF,TGTGCCAGTAGTATAGCGGGGACCTCCTACAATGAGCAGTTCTTC
TRBV6-5,many,TRBJ2-7,TRBD1,CASSGGTGFDEQYF,TGTGCCAGCAGTGGCGGGACAGGGTTTGACGAGCAGTACTTC
TRBV6-2/TRBV6-3,.,TRBJ1-2,.,CASRPDGYGYTF,TGTGCCAGCAGACCGGACGGCTATGGCTACACCTTC
TRBV3-1,many,TRBJ1-5,.,CASSQGNSDQPQHF,TGTGCCAGCAGCCAAGGTAATTCGGACCAGCCCCAGCATTTT
TRBV7-2,many,TRBJ2-1,.,CASSLGIEQFF,TGTGCCAGCAGCTTAGGGATTGAGCAGTTCTTC
TRBV7-3,many,TRBJ2-3,.,CASSLGGADTQYF,TGTGCCAGCAGCTTGGGGGGAGCGGATACGCAGTATTTT
TRBV7-9,many,TRBJ2-3,.,CASSSGGVNTQYF,TGTGCCAGCAGCTCCGGGGGAGTCAATACGCAGTATTTT
TRBV4-3,many,TRBJ1-1,TRBD1,CASSPGQGWTEAFF,TGCGCCAGCAGCCCAGGACAGGGGTGGACTGAAGCTTTCTTT
TRBV18,.,TRBJ2-7,TRBD1,CASSPFAGTEANTYEQYF,TGTGCTAGCTCACCATTTGCCGGGACAGAAGCTAACACCTACGAGCAGTACTTC
TRBV5-1,many,TRBJ2-1,TRBD2,CASRASGRLFNEQFF,TGCGCCAGCAGGGCTAGCGGGAGGCTCTTCAATGAGCAGTTCTTC
TRBV7-6,many,TRBJ1-1,.,CASSLRVGTEAFF,TGTGCCAGCAGCTTAAGAGTGGGGACTGAAGCTTTCTTT
TRBV6-1,.,TRBJ1-1,.,CASSWGQNTEAFF,TGTGCCAGCAGCTGGGGACAGAACACTGAAGCTTTCTTT
TRBV4-3,many,TRBJ2-3,TRBD2,CASSQAPTLAGSTDTQYF,TGCGCCAGCAGCCAAGCACCCACTCTAGCGGGGAGCACAGATACGCAGTATTTT
TRBV30,.,TRBJ2-6,TRBD1,CASSGTGASSGANVLTF,TGTGCCAGCAGCGGAACAGGGGCTTCCTCTGGGGCCAACGTCCTGACTTTC
TRBV10-3,many,TRBJ2-1,TRBD2,CAISPSPSGMGNEQFF,TGTGCCATCAGCCCAAGTCCTAGCGGGATGGGGAATGAGCAGTTCTTC
TRBV10-3,many,TRBJ1-2,.,CAISESTGRVWDGYTF,TGTGCCATCAGTGAGTCGACAGGACGGGTATGGGACGGCTACACCTTC
TRBV6-6,many,TRBJ2-1,.,CASSYNKEQFF,TGTGCCAGCAGTTATAATAAGGAGCAGTTCTTC
TRBV30,many,TRBJ1-5,.,CAWSVAGYDSNQPQHF,TGTGCCTGGAGTGTCGCAGGGTATGATAGCAATCAGCCCCAGCATTTT
TRBV20-1,many,TRBJ1-4,TRBD1,CSAHQRTGGHEKLFF,TGCAGTGCTCACCAAAGGACAGGGGGCCATGAAAAACTGTTTTTT
TRBV3-1,many,TRBJ2-4,.,CASSHRSRVNIQYF,TGTGCCAGCAGCCACCGCAGCAGGGTAAACATTCAGTACTTC
TRBV27,few,TRBJ2-3,.,CASSLSTGARYTDTQYF,TGTGCCAGCAGTTTATCGACCGGGGCACGATACACAGATACGCAGTATTTT
TRBV7-9,many,TRBJ1-2,.,CASSLPLDITNYGYTF,TGTGCCAGCAGCTTACCCCTAGACATAACCAACTATGGCTACACCTTC